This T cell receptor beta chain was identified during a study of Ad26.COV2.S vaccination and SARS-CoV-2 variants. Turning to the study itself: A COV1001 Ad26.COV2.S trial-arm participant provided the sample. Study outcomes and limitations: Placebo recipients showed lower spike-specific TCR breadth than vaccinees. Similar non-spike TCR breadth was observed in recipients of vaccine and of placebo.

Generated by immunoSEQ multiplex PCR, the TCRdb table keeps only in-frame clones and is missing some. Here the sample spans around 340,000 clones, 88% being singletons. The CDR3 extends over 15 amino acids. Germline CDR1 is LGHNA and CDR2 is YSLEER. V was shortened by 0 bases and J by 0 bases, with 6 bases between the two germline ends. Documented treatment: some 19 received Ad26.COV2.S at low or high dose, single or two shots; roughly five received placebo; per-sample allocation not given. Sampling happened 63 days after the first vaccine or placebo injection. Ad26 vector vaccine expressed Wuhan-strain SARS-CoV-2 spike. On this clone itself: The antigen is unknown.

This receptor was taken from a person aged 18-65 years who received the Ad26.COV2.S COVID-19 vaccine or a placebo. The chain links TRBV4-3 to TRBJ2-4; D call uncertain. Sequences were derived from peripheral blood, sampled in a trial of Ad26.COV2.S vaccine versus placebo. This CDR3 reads CASSQDLIAKNIQYF. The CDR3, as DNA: TGCGCCAGCAGCCAAGATCTAATAGCCAAAAACATTCAGTACTTC.